These T cell receptor beta chains were read from a single sample in a study of early T cells in non-severe SARS-CoV-2 infection. TCRdb fed the 5' RACE reads into MiXCR, producing one record per CDR3 protein. The data contain 50,000 or so distinct CDR3 sequences, 5.6% of them singletons. Sequencing input: whole blood. The receptors derive from an adult who was a healthcare worker with PCR-confirmed SARS-CoV-2 infection or an uninfected control (not recorded which). CDR3s leave out the opening cysteine and the closing phenylalanine or tryptophan.

V	CDR3
TRBV3-1	ASSHTGKPENTIY
TRBV7-8	ASSLAVVSGEQY
TRBV5-1	ASSPRLGPRETQY
TRBV10-3	AISDRTGPNEQF
TRBV5-6	ASSFWGTNTEAF
TRBV20-1	SASPGSHGYT
TRBV23-1	ASREGTAYEQY
TRBV5-5	ASSWSDQISYEQY
TRBV19	ASRDRGRETQY
TRBV27	ASSLLPNYNEQF
TRBV29-1	SVWQLVTQY
TRBV11-2	ASNVADISNEQF
TRBV20-1	SAREQPGTQY
TRBV7-2	ASSVAGGRETQY
TRBV6-5	ASSYRETNYGYT
TRBV6-2/TRBV6-3	ASVPVGGNEQF
TRBV7-3	ASSLSGLKEKLF
TRBV12-3/TRBV12-4	ASSLWDSYEQY
TRBV18	ASSPTGLITDTQY
TRBV27	ASSPWTGKSETQY
TRBV5-1	ASSLSSPGATYEQY
TRBV5-6	ASSLPGAETQY
TRBV6-6	ASSPAVSTQY
TRBV7-2	ASSSRQGAYGYT
TRBV6-5	ASSYGGDNEKLF
TRBV9	ASSGYDVVANYGYT
TRBV7-9	AINRGTASTGELF
TRBV6-6	ASRGRRGASYEQF
TRBV5-4	ASSGTGGNTGELF
TRBV6-5	ASSYSGTSGGWNTQY
TRBV3-1	ASSRSVTTDTQY
TRBV5-4	ASSEGLAGDYEQY
TRBV12-3/TRBV12-4	ASSLEFYGYT
TRBV7-2	ASSSLPVYGYT
TRBV5-1	ASSLVRASTDTQY
TRBV18	ASSPGRTSGSNEQF
TRBV7-8	ASTPGGLRSGLAREQY
TRBV7-7	ASSSYREDTQY
TRBV20-1	SAREGTAGNTIY
TRBV12-3/TRBV12-4	ASSLAPGLRSSYEQY
TRBV12-5	ASGLATGGLH
TRBV7-6	ASSSPLHVQGASGANVLT
TRBV10-3	AISEGLAGVSSYNEQF
TRBV28	ASISGVYGNQPQH
TRBV7-2	ASSLQAEINYGYT
TRBV12-3/TRBV12-4	ASTFGTSVYNEQF
TRBV10-1	ASSDKNRVGNQPQH
TRBV7-7	ASSLGAALGNTIY
TRBV28	ASGRRSGANVLT
TRBV12-3/TRBV12-4	ASSLEGSSYEQY
TRBV30	AWRRPGGFTGELF